This T cell receptor (beta chain) was captured by sequencing in a study of blood T cell repertoires in COVID-19. Study as a whole: The United States, Italy and Spain were the sources of the acute and convalescent COVID-19 samples. In each case, the material was cDNA or gDNA derived from T cells, B-cell-depleted T cells, or PBMCs.

Authors' processing steps: Amplification of reference gene primers was used by the study to estimate nucleated cell counts. TCRdb keeps only in-frame clones here, not all; method: immunoSEQ multiplex PCR. That table supplies the V and J calls and clone size; D and trimming were determined from the DNA. Of approximately 390,000 clones in the sample, 70% to 90% are singletons; the top ten hold 2% to 2.5%. This CDR3 spans 14 amino acids. V lost 3 bases and J lost 11, with 16 bases in between. The germline V gene encodes CDR1 LNHNV and CDR2 YYDKDF (reference sequence). The receptor's source is an older woman with COVID-19, enrolled during active disease. The gene calls are TRBV15 and TRBJ1-4; D unresolved. The sequenced sample was peripheral blood. The CDR3 region is CATSSPNGIFKLFF. The DNA of the CDR3 is TGTGCCACCAGCAGCCCCAACGGGATATTTAAACTGTTTTTT.